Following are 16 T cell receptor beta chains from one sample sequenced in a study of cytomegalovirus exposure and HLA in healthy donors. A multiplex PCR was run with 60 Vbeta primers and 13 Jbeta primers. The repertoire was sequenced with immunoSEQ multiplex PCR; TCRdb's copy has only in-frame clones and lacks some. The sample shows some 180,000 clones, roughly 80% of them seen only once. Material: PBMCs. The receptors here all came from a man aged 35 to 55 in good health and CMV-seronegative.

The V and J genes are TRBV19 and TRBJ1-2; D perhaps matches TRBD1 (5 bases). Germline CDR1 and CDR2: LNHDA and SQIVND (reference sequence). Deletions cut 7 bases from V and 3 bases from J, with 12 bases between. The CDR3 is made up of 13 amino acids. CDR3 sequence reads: CASTIDRYYGYTF. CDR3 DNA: TGTGCCAGTACCATTGACAGATACTATGGCTACACCTTC.

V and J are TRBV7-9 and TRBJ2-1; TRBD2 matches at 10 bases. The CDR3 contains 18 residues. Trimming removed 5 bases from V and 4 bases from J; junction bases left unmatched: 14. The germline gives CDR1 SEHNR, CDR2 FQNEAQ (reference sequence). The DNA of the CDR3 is TGTGCCAGCAGCCCAGCGGCTAGCGGGGGCCCCCGGTACAATGAGCAGTTCTTC. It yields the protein CASSPAASGGPRYNEQFF.

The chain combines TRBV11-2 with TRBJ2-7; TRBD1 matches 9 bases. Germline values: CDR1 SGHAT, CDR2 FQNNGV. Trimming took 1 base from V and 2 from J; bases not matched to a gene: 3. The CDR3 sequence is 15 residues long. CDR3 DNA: TGTGCCAGCAGCTTAGGACAGGGGGGGACCTACGAGCAGTACTTC. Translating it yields CASSLGQGGTYEQYF. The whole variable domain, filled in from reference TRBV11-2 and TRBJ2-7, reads EAGVAQSPRYKIIEKRQSVAFWCNPISGHATLYWYQQILGQGPKLLIQFQNNGVVDDSQLPKDRFSAERLKGVDSTLKIQPAKLEDSAVYLCASSLGQGGTYEQYFGPGTRLTVT.

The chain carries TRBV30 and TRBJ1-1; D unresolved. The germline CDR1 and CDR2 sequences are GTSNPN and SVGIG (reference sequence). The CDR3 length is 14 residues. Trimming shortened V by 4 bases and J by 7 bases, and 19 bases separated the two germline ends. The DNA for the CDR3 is TGTGCCTGGACCCCCAGTTGGGCAGGCATTGAAGCTTTCTTT. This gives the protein CAWTPSWAGIEAFF.

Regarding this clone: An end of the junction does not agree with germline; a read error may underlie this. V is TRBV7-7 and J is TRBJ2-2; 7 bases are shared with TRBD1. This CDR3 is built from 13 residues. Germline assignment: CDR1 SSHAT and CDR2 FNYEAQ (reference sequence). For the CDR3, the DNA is TGTGCTAGCAGGACAGGTGTAACCGGGGAGCTGTTTTTT. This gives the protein CASRTGVTGELFF.

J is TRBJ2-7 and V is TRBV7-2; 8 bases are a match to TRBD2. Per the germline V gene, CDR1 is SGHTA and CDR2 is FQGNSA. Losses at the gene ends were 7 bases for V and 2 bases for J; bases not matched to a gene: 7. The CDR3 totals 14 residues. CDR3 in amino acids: CASTQEAGAYEQYF. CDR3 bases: TGTGCCAGCACCCAGGAAGCGGGAGCCTACGAGCAGTACTTC.

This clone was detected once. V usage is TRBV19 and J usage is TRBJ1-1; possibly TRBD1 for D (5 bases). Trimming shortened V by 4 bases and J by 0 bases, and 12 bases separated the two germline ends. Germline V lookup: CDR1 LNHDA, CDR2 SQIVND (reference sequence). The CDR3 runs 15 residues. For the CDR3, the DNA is TGTGCCAGTAGTAGGGGCAGGCTGATGAACACTGAAGCTTTCTTT. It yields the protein CASSRGRLMNTEAFF.

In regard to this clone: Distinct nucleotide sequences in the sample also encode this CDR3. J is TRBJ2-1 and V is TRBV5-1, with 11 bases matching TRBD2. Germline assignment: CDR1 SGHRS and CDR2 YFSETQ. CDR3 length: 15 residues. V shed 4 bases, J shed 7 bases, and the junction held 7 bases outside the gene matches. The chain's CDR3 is CASSPLAGGPNEQFF. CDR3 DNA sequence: TGCGCCAGCAGCCCCTTAGCGGGAGGGCCAAATGAGCAGTTCTTC.

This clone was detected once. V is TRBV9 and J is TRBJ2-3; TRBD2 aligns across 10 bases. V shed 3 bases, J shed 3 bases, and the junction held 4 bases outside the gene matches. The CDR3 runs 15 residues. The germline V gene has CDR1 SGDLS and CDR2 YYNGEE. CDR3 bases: TGTGCCAGCAGCGCGGGACTAGCGATTACAGATACGCAGTATTTT. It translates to CASSAGLAITDTQYF.

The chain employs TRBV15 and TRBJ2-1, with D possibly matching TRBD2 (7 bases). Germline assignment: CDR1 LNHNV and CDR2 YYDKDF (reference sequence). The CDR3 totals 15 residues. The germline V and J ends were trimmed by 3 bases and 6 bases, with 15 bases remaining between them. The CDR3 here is CATSRMGGAGNEQFF. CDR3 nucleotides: TGTGCCACCAGCAGGATGGGGGGGGCGGGCAATGAGCAGTTCTTC.

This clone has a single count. The CDR3 DNA reads TGCAGCGTTGGAGGGTCTGAAGCTTTCTTT. It codes for CSVGGSEAFF. This rearrangement joins TRBV29-1 to TRBJ1-1; D gene unclear. The ends were cut back, 4 bases at V and 6 bases at J, with 6 bases in the middle. CDR1 is SQVTM, CDR2 ANQGSEA, per germline. The CDR3 has 10 residues. Full variable domain (outside the CDR3, taken from reference TRBV29-1 and TRBJ1-1): SAVISQKPSRDICQRGTSLTIQCQVDSQVTMMFWYRQQPGQSLTLIATANQGSEATYESGFVIDKFPISRPNLTFSTLTVSNMSPEDSSIYLCSVGGSEAFFGQGTRLTVV.

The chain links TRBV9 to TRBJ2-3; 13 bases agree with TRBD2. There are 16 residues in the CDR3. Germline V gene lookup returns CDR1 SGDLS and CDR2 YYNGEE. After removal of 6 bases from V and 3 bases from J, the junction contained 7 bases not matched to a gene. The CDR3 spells CASTSGLAGLTDTQYF. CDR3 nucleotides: TGTGCCAGCACCTCGGGACTAGCGGGGCTTACAGATACGCAGTATTTT.

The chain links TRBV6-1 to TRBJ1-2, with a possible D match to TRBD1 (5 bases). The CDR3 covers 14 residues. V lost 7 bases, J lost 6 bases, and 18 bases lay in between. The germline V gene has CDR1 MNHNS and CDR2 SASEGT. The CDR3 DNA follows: TGTGCCAGCACCCAGGGACTGACATCAAATGGCTACACCTTC. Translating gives CASTQGLTSNGYTF.

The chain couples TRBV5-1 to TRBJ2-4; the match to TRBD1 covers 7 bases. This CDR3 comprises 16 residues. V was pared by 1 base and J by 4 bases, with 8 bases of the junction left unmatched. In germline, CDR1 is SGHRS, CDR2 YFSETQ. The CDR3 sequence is CASSLQGDVRKNIQYF. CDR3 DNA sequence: TGCGCCAGCAGCTTGCAGGGGGATGTCAGAAAAAACATTCAGTACTTC. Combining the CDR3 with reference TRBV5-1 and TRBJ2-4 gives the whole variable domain KAGVTQTPRYLIKTRGQQVTLSCSPISGHRSVSWYQQTPGQGLQFLFEYFSETQRNKGNFPGRFSGRQFSNSRSEMNVSTLELGDSALYLCASSLQGDVRKNIQYFGAGTRLSVL.

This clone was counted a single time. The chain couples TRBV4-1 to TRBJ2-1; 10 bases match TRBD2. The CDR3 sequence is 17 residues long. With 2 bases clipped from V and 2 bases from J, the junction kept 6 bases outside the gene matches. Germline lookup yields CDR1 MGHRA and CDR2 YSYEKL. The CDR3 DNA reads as TGCGCCAGCAGCCAAATTGTCGGGACTAGCGCCTACAATGAGCAGTTCTTC. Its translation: CASSQIVGTSAYNEQFF.

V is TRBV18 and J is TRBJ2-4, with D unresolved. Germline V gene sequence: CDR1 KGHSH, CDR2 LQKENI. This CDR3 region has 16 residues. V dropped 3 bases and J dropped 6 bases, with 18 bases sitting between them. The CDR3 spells CASSPLDSLLGNIQYF. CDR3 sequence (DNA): TGTGCCAGCTCACCCCTGGATAGCCTTCTGGGAAACATTCAGTACTTC.